These 2 T cell receptor beta chains originate from one sample sequenced in a study of T cell responses to AZD1222 COVID-19 vaccine. Clones were read by immunoSEQ multiplex PCR, and TCRdb kept only the in-frame ones, dropping some. The table has 150,000 or so clones, approximately 89% seen once. Sequenced here: peripheral blood, sampled on day 0 of AZD1222 vaccination. These receptors were obtained from an adult in good health.

V and J are TRBV9 and TRBJ1-2; D is perhaps TRBD1 (5 bases). CDR1 and CDR2 (germline): SGDLS, YYNGEE. This CDR3 is 14 amino acids long. V was clipped by 0 bases and J by 6 bases, with 12 bases between them. The CDR3 region is CASSVDQGSDGYTF. The CDR3 DNA reads TGTGCCAGCAGCGTAGACCAGGGATCGGATGGCTACACCTTC.

The chain uses TRBV6-6 and TRBJ1-4; D unresolved. The CDR3 is 14 residues long. Germline V gene lookup returns CDR1 MNHNY and CDR2 SVGAGI (reference sequence). Trimming removed 2 bases at V and 7 bases at J, with 11 bases between. Here the CDR3 DNA reads TGTGCCAGCAGTTACAGGGATGTGAGTGAAAAACTGTTTTTT. This sequence encodes CASSYRDVSEKLFF.